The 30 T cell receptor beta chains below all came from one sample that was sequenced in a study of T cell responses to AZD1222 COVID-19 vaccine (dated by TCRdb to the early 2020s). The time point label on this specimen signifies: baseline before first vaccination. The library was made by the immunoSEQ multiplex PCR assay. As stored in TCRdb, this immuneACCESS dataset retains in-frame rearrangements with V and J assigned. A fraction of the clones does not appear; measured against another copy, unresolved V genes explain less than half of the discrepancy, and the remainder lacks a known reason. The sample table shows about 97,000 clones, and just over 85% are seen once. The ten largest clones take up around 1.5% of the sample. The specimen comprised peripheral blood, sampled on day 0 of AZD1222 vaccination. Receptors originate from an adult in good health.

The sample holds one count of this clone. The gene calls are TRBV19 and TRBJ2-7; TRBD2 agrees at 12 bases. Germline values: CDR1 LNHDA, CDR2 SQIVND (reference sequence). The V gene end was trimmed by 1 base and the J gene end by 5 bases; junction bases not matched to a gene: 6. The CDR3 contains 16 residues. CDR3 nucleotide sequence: TGTGCCAGTAGTATAGGACTAGCGGGAGCGAGAAACGAGCAGTACTTC. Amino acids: CASSIGLAGARNEQYF.

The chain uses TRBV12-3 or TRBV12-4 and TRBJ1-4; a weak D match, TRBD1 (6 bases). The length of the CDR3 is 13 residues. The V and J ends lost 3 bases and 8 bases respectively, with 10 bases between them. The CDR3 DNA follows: TGTGCCAGCAGTTTTTCACAGGGCGAAAAACTGTTTTTT. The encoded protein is CASSFSQGEKLFF.

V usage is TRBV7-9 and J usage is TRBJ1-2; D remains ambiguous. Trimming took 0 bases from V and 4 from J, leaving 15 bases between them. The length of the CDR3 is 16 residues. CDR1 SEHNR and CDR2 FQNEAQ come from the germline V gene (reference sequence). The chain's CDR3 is CASSLALAGLGYGYTF. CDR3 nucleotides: TGTGCCAGCAGCTTAGCGCTGGCAGGTCTTGGCTATGGCTACACCTTC.

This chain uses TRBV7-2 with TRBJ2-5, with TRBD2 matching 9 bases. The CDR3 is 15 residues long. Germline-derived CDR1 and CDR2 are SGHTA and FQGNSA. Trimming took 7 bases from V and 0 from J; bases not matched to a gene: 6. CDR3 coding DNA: TGTGCCAGCAAGACGGCTAGCGGGGACCAAGAGACCCAGTACTTC. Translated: CASKTASGDQETQYF.

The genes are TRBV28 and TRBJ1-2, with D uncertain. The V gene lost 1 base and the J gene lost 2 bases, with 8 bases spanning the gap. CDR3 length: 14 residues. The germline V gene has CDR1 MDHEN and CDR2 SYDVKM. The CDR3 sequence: CASSLSPVNYGYTF. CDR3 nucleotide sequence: TGTGCCAGCAGTTTATCGCCAGTGAACTATGGCTACACCTTC.

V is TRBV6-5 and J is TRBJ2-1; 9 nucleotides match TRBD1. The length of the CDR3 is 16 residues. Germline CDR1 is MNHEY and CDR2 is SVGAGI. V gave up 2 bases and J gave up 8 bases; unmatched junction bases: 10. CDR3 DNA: TGTGCCAGCAGTTACCGAAACAGGGGGCAGTTTGATGAGCAGTTCTTC. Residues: CASSYRNRGQFDEQFF.

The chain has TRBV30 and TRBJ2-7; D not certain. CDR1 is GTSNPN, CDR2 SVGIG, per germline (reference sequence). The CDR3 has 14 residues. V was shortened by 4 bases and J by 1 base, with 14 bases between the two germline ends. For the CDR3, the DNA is TGTGCCTGGACGTCCGCCGGCAGTTCCTACGAGCAGTACTTC. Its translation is CAWTSAGSSYEQYF.

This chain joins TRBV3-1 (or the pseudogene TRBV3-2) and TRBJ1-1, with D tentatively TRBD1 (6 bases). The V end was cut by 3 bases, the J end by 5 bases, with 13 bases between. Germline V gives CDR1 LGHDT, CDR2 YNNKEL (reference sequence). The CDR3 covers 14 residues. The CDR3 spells CASSQTGMRTEAFF. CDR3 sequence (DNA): TGTGCCAGCAGCCAGACAGGAATGAGGACTGAAGCTTTCTTT.

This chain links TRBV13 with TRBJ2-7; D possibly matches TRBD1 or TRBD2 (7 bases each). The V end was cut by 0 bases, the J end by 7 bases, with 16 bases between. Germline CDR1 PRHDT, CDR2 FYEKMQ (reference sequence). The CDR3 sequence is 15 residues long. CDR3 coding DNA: TGTGCCAGCAGCTTAGGGCAGGGGGGGCCTCGGGAGCAGTACTTC. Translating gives CASSLGQGGPREQYF.

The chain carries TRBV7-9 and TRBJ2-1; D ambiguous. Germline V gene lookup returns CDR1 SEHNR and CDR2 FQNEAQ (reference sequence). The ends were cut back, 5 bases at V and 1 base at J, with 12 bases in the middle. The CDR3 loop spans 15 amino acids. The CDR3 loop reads CASSRSTPSYNEQFF. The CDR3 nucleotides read TGTGCCAGCAGCCGCTCTACCCCTTCCTACAATGAGCAGTTCTTC.

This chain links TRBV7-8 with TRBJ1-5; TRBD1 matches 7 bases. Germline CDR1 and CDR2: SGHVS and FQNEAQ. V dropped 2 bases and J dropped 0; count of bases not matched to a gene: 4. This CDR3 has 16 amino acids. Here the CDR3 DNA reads TGTGCCAGCAGCTTAAACAGGGGTTTTAGCAATCAGCCCCAGCATTTT. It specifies CASSLNRGFSNQPQHF.

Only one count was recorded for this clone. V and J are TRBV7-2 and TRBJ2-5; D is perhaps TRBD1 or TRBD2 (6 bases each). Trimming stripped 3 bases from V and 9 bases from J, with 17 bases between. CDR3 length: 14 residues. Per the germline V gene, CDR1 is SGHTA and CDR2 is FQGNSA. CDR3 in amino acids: CASSLSERGASQYF. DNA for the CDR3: TGTGCCAGCAGCTTGAGCGAAAGGGGGGCATCCCAGTACTTC.

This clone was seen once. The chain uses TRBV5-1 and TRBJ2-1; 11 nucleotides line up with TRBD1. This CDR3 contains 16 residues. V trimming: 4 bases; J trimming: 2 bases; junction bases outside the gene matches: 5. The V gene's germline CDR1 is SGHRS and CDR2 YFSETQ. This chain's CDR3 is CASSPGTGGPYNEQFF. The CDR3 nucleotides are TGCGCCAGCAGCCCGGGGACAGGGGGACCCTACAATGAGCAGTTCTTC.

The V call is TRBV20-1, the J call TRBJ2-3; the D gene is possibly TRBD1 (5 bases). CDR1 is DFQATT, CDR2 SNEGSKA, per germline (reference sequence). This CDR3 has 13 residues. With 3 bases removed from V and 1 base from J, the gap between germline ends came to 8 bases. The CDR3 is CSASLGGTDTQYF. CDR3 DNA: TGCAGTGCTAGTCTAGGGGGCACAGATACGCAGTATTTT.

The CDR3 DNA reads as TGTGCCAGCAGCTTTGTCTTTCCAGCGAACACTGAAGCTTTCTTT. Encoded protein: CASSFVFPANTEAFF. V is TRBV5-6 and J is TRBJ1-1; D is unclear. Germline values: CDR1 SGHDT, CDR2 YYEEEE. V was trimmed by 2 bases and J by 1 base, leaving 12 bases between them. This CDR3 spans 15 amino acids.

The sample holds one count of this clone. CDR3 sequence: CASSPLAGLYEQYF. The DNA for the CDR3 is TGTGCCAGTAGTCCGTTAGCGGGGCTCTACGAGCAGTACTTC. This chain joins TRBV19 and TRBJ2-7, with 8 bases that match TRBD2. This CDR3 is built from 14 residues. From germline, CDR1 is LNHDA and CDR2 SQIVND (reference sequence). The V segment lost 5 bases and the J segment 3 bases; nucleotides outside the gene matches: 6. The entire variable domain, with the rest obtained from reference TRBV19 and TRBJ2-7, is as follows: DGGITQSPKYLFRKEGQNVTLSCEQNLNHDAMYWYRQDPGQGLRLIYYSQIVNDFQKGDIAEGYSVSREKKESFPLTVTSAQKNPTAFYLCASSPLAGLYEQYFGPGTRLTVT.

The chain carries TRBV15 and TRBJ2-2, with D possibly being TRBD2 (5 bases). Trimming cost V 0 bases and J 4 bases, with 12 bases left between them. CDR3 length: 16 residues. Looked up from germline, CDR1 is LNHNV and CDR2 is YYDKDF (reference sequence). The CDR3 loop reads CATSREGGFSTGELFF. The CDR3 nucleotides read TGTGCCACCAGCAGAGAGGGCGGGTTCAGCACCGGGGAGCTGTTTTTT. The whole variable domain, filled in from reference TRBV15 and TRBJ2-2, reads DAMVIQNPRYQVTQFGKPVTLSCSQTLNHNVMYWYQQKSSQAPKLLFHYYDKDFNNEADTPDNFQSRRPNTSFCFLDIRSPGLGDTAMYLCATSREGGFSTGELFFGEGSRLTVL.

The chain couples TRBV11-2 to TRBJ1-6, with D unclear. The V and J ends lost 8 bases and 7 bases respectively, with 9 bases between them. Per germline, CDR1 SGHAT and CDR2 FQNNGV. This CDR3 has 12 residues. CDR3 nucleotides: TGTGCCAGCGCGGAAATAAATTCACCCCTCCACTTT. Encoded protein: CASAEINSPLHF.

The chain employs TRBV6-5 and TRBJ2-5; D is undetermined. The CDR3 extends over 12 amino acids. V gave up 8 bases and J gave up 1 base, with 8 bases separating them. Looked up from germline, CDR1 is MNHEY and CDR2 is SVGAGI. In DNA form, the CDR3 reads TGTGCCAGCGAACAATTCCAAGAGACCCAGTACTTC. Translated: CASEQFQETQYF.

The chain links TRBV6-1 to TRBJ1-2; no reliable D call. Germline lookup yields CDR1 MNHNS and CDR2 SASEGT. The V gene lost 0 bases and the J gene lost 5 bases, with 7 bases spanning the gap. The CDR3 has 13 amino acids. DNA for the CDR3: TGTGCCAGCAGTGAAGCAGGGAGGTATGGCTACACCTTC. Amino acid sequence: CASSEAGRYGYTF.

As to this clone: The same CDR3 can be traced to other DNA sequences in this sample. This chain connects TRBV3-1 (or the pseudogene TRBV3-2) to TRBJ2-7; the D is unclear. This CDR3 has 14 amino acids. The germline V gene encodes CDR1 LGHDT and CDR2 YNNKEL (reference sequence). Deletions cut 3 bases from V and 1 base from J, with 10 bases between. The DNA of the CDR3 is TGTGCCAGCAGCCATAGGAACATTTCCTACGAGCAGTACTTC. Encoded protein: CASSHRNISYEQYF.

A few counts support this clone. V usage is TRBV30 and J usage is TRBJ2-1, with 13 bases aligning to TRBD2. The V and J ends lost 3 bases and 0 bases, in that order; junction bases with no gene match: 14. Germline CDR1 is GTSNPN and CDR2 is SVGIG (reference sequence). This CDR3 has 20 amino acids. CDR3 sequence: CAWSERLAGGPFGSYNEQFF. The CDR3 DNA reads TGTGCCTGGAGCGAAAGACTAGCGGGAGGTCCCTTCGGCTCCTACAATGAGCAGTTCTTC.

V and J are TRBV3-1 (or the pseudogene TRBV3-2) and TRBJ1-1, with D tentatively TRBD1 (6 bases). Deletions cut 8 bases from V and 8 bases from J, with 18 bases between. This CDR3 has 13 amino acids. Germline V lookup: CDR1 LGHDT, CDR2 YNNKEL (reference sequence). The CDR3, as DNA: TGTGCCAGCGGCAGGGGCCCCCCGCAAGAAGCTTTCTTT. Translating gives CASGRGPPQEAFF.

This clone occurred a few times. In nucleotides, the CDR3 is TGTGCCAGCAGCTCAGAGCCAGGGATGTCTAACTATGGCTACACCTTC. It specifies CASSSEPGMSNYGYTF. The chain is built from TRBV5-6 and TRBJ1-2, with D possibly TRBD1 on 5 matching bases. The V end was cut by 3 bases, the J end by 0 bases, with 15 bases between. The CDR3 consists of 16 residues. Germline CDR1 is SGHDT and CDR2 is YYEEEE.

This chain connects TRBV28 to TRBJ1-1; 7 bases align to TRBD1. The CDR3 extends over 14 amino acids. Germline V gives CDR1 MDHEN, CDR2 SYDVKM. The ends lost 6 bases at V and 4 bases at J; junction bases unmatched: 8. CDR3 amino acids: CASRPDREGTEAFF. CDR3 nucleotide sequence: TGTGCCAGCAGACCCGACAGGGAGGGCACTGAAGCTTTCTTT. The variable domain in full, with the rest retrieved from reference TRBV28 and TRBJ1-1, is DVKVTQSSRYLVKRTGEKVFLECVQDMDHENMFWYRQDPGLGLRLIYFSYDVKMKEKGDIPEGYSVSREKKERFSLILESASTNQTSMYLCASRPDREGTEAFFGQGTRLTVV.

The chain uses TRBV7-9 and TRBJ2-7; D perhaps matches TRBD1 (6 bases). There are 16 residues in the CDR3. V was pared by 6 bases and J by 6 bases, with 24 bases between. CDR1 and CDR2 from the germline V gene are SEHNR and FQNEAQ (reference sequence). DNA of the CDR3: TGTGCCAGCAGACCGAACGGGTGGCAGGGGAAGGGCGAGCAGTACTTC. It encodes CASRPNGWQGKGEQYF.

Here the CDR3 reads CATSRGQERNEKLFF. CDR3 DNA: TGTGCCACCAGCAGAGGACAGGAGCGCAATGAAAAACTGTTTTTT. V and J are TRBV15 and TRBJ1-4; maybe TRBD1 (6 bases). The CDR3 runs to 15 residues. Trimming removed 1 base at V and 5 bases at J, with 11 bases between. CDR1 and CDR2 (germline): LNHNV, YYDKDF (reference sequence).

Here the CDR3 DNA reads TGTGCCATCAGTGAGTCTCAGGGACTTCTTCAGTTCTTC. Residues: CAISESQGLLQFF. V gene TRBV10-3 combines with J gene TRBJ2-1, with D maybe TRBD2 (6 bases). CDR3 length: 13 amino acids. The V end lost 0 bases, the J end lost 13 bases, and 13 bases lay between the germline ends. Germline assignment: CDR1 ENHRY and CDR2 SYGVKD.

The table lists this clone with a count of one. CDR3 DNA sequence: TGTGCCAGCAGCCCAGGAGGGGCCCGGAGCACAGATACGCAGTATTTT. This encodes CASSPGGARSTDTQYF. The V call is TRBV5-4, the J call TRBJ2-3, with TRBD2 as a possible D gene (6 bases). Deletions cut 4 bases from V and 0 bases from J, with 15 bases between. Germline V gene lookup returns CDR1 SGHNT and CDR2 YYREEE (reference sequence). This CDR3 comprises 16 residues.

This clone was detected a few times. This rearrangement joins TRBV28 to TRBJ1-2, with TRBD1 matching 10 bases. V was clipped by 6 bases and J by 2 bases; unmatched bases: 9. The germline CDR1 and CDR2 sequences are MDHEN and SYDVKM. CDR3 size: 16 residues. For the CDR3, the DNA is TGTGCCAGCAGAAACGAGGGGGACAGGGGAAACTATGGCTACACCTTC. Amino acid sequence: CASRNEGDRGNYGYTF.